These T cell receptor beta chains were read from a single sample in a study of shared clonotypes between healthy human individuals. The assay was immunoSEQ multiplex PCR, and TCRdb's table has in-frame clones only and misses some. The data show about 2 million clones, roughly 95% seen once. The specimen sequenced was naive CD4+ T cells sorted from blood. These receptors were collected from a man aged 18-30 years in good health. Each CDR3 is given with its conserved first and last residue. The D gene is left open where the match is weak. Expanded clones get a size class; other rows say once, few or many, or leave the size out.

>NA|TRBJ2-1|TRBD2|TRBV5-1
TGCGCCAGCAGCTTGACTAGCGGGAGTATGTACAATGAGCAGTTCTTC
CASSLTSGSMYNEQFF
>NA|TRBJ1-5|TRBD1|TRBV27
TGTGCCAGCAGCGTGGGACAGCATAGCAATCAGCCCCAGCATTTT
CASSVGQHSNQPQHF
>NA|TRBJ1-3|NA|TRBV2
TGTGCCAGCATGGTGGGAGGAAACACCATATATTTT
CASMVGGNTIYF
>NA|TRBJ2-3|TRBD1|TRBV5-1
TGCGCCAGCAGCACCCAGGGGGCAGGGACAGATACGCAGTATTTT
CASSTQGAGTDTQYF
>NA|TRBJ2-7|NA|TRBV28
TGTGCCAGCATTCGGGACAAGAGCTCCTACGAGCAGTACTTC
CASIRDKSSYEQYF
>NA|TRBJ2-5|TRBD2|TRBV5-6
TGTGCCAGCAGCTCCCCGGGACTAGCGGCCGGGGCCCAGTACTTC
CASSSPGLAAGAQYF
>NA|TRBJ1-4|NA|TRBV4-2
TGTGCCAGCAGCCGGCGTACAACTAATGAAAAACTGTTTTTT
CASSRRTTNEKLFF
>NA|TRBJ2-2|TRBD1|TRBV5-3
TGTGCCAGAAGCTTACACTACAGGGGATGTTACACCGGGGAGCTGTTTTTT
CARSLHYRGCYTGELFF
>NA|TRBJ2-3|TRBD1|TRBV7-2
TGTGCCAGCAGCCCGAGGACAGGGGGCACAGATACGCAGTATTTT
CASSPRTGGTDTQYF
>NA|TRBJ2-1|TRBD2|TRBV5-1
TGCGCCAGCAGCTTGAGTAGCGGGGGGACCTCCTACAATGAGCAGTTCTTC
CASSLSSGGTSYNEQFF
>NA|TRBJ2-1|NA|TRBV5-6
TGTGCCAGCAGCCCGGCGGCCGGGTTACCCTCCTACAATGAGCAGTTCTTC
CASSPAAGLPSYNEQFF
>NA|TRBJ1-2|NA|TRBV6-5
TGTGCCAGCAGTTACTCGGCGGGTCTGGATGGCTACACCTTC
CASSYSAGLDGYTF
>few|TRBJ2-1|TRBD2|TRBV5-4
TGTGCCAGCAGCCAGACTAGCGGGACCTACAATGAGCAGTTCTTC
CASSQTSGTYNEQFF
>many|TRBJ2-7|NA|TRBV28
TGTGCCAGCAGCTCCCCCCAGATGGGGAGATACGAGCAGTACTTC
CASSSPQMGRYEQYF
>NA|TRBJ1-1|NA|TRBV7-2
TGTGCCAGCAGCCCCCTATCCCTCACTGAAGCTTTCTTT
CASSPLSLTEAFF
>NA|TRBJ2-4|NA|TRBV30
TGTGCCTGGAGTACAAACACAAGGGCCAAAAACATTCAGTACTTC
CAWSTNTRAKNIQYF
>NA|TRBJ2-5|NA|TRBV15
TGTGCCACCAGCAGACTTAGCGGTAAAGAGACCCAGTACTTC
CATSRLSGKETQYF
>NA|TRBJ1-2|NA|TRBV11-2
TGTGCCAGCAGCTTAGTTAGGCCGGATATCTATGGCTACACCTTC
CASSLVRPDIYGYTF
>NA|TRBJ2-5|NA|TRBV7-3
TGTGCCAGCAGCTTAGGTCAGCAAGAGACCCAGTACTTC
CASSLGQQETQYF
>once|TRBJ2-1|NA|TRBV20-1
TGCAGTGCCCAATCGAGGAATGAGCAGTTCTTC
CSAQSRNEQFF
>NA|TRBJ1-1|NA|TRBV5-1
TGCGCCAGCAGCTTGGCGAGAACCCCCGGGAACACTGAAGCTTTCTTT
CASSLARTPGNTEAFF
>NA|TRBJ1-2|TRBD1|TRBV7-9
TGTGCCAGCAGCTACATGACAGGGATCTATGGCTACACCTTC
CASSYMTGIYGYTF
>NA|TRBJ1-3|NA|TRBV5-1
TGCGCCAGCAGCCCCGACGTGGGGTCTGGAAACACCATATATTTT
CASSPDVGSGNTIYF
>NA|TRBJ1-1|NA|TRBV28
TGTGCCAGCAGTTTATGGGAGGGGCACACTGAAGCTTTCTTT
CASSLWEGHTEAFF
>once|TRBJ2-3|NA|TRBV7-9
TGTGCCAGCAGCTTAGTCAGCGGAGCAGGAGATACGCAGTATTTT
CASSLVSGAGDTQYF
>NA|TRBJ1-2|NA|TRBV7-8
TGTGCCAGCAGCCCATCCGGGACCAGCTATGGCTACACCTTC
CASSPSGTSYGYTF